A single sample is the source of the 21 T cell receptor beta chains below, sequenced in a study of blood T cell repertoires in COVID-19. The protocol was immunoSEQ multiplex PCR, while the TCRdb copy is restricted to in-frame clones and leaves out a portion. Altogether approximately 190,000 clones are present, around four fifths being singletons, with the ten largest covering around 21%. Sequencing used peripheral blood. These receptors all stem from a human donor in a cohort sampled during active COVID-19.

This sequence joins TRBV7-9 and TRBJ2-3; D perhaps matches TRBD1 (5 bases). V lost 7 bases, J lost 4 bases, and 18 bases lay in between. CDR3 size: 15 residues. CDR1 is SEHNR and CDR2 is FQNEAQ in the germline V gene (reference sequence). The CDR3 loop reads CASNPLRGLADTQYF. DNA of the CDR3: TGTGCCAGCAACCCTTTAAGGGGCTTGGCAGATACGCAGTATTTT.

The chain recombines TRBV19 with TRBJ2-3; a possible D gene is TRBD1 (6 bases). Per the germline V gene, CDR1 is LNHDA and CDR2 is SQIVND (reference sequence). The CDR3 sequence is 13 residues long. V dropped 7 bases and J dropped 2 bases, with 10 bases sitting between them. CDR3 in DNA: TGTGCCAGTACCGACAGGTCCACAGATACGCAGTATTTT. Translating it yields CASTDRSTDTQYF.

The chain couples TRBV3-1 (or the pseudogene TRBV3-2) to TRBJ2-5, with 9 bases fitting TRBD2. Germline trimming cut 1 base from V and 5 bases from J; bases unmatched to any gene: 11. Germline CDR1 reads LGHDT; CDR2 reads YNNKEL (reference sequence). There are 17 residues in the CDR3. CDR3 DNA: TGTGCCAGCAGCCAAGGTCTAGCGGGGATTACTCGCGAGACCCAGTACTTC. This codes for CASSQGLAGITRETQYF.

This chain connects TRBV3-1 (or the pseudogene TRBV3-2) to TRBJ2-1, with unresolved D. In germline, CDR1 is LGHDT, CDR2 YNNKEL (reference sequence). The CDR3 is 14 amino acids. Trimming left V 5 bases short and J 4 bases short, with 12 bases between. The CDR3 loop reads CASSLRGVYNEQFF. The CDR3 DNA reads TGTGCCAGCAGCTTACGAGGTGTATACAATGAGCAGTTCTTC.

V gene TRBV4-2 combines with J gene TRBJ1-2; TRBD1 aligns across 9 bases. Germline V lookup: CDR1 LGHNA, CDR2 YNFKEQ. The CDR3 has 15 residues. Trimming took 0 bases from V and 4 from J; bases not matched to a gene: 3. CDR3 residues: CASSQETGGSYGYTF. DNA for the CDR3: TGTGCCAGCAGCCAAGAAACAGGGGGCAGCTATGGCTACACCTTC.

This chain uses TRBV28 with TRBJ1-3; D perhaps matches TRBD1 (5 bases). The CDR3 is 16 amino acids. The V gene's germline CDR1 is MDHEN and CDR2 SYDVKM. V lost 5 bases, J lost 0 bases, and 14 bases lay in between. As DNA, the CDR3 is TGTGCCAGCAGTGCGACAGCCACACGCTCTGGAAACACCATATATTTT. Translated: CASSATATRSGNTIYF.

The sample holds one count of this clone. The chain employs TRBV7-9 and TRBJ1-6; D is possibly TRBD1 (5 bases). This CDR3 spans 13 amino acids. V was clipped by 1 base and J by 10 bases, with 8 bases between them. CDR1 is SEHNR and CDR2 is FQNEAQ in the germline V gene (reference sequence). The CDR3 loop is CASSLGGESPLHF. CDR3 sequence (DNA): TGTGCCAGCAGCTTAGGGGGCGAATCACCCCTCCACTTT.

The chain uses TRBV4-1 and TRBJ1-4, with D uncertain. From germline, CDR1 is MGHRA and CDR2 YSYEKL. Trimming pared 1 base from V and 5 bases from J, leaving 14 bases between. The CDR3 contains 16 residues. In DNA, the CDR3 is TGCGCCAGCAGCCAAGGGTACGGCCAGAGGAATGAAAAACTGTTTTTT. This codes for CASSQGYGQRNEKLFF.

This chain uses TRBV2 with TRBJ2-6; no clear D gene. The ends were cut back, 6 bases at V and 0 bases at J, with 6 bases in the middle. The CDR3 contains 14 residues. The germline V gene encodes CDR1 SNHLY and CDR2 FYNNEI. The CDR3 spells CASRVGSGANVLTF. Written as DNA, the CDR3 is TGTGCCAGCAGGGTCGGCTCTGGGGCCAACGTCCTGACTTTC.

This chain connects TRBV25-1 to TRBJ2-5; D perhaps matches TRBD1 (6 bases). The CDR3 runs to 15 residues. Germline CDR1 MGHDK, CDR2 SYGVNS. The ends were cut back, 0 bases at V and 4 bases at J, with 12 bases in the middle. The CDR3 sequence: CASSEYRGGRETQYF. CDR3 in DNA: TGTGCCAGCAGTGAATATAGAGGGGGAAGAGAGACCCAGTACTTC.

The chain employs TRBV3-1 (or the pseudogene TRBV3-2) and TRBJ1-3, with D uncertain. Germline CDR1 LGHDT, CDR2 YNNKEL (reference sequence). CDR3 size: 14 residues. The ends were cut back, 1 base at V and 0 bases at J, with 4 bases in the middle. Written as DNA, the CDR3 is TGTGCCAGCAGCCAAGTTCGCTCTGGAAACACCATATATTTT. Translation gives CASSQVRSGNTIYF.

The sample holds a few counts of this clone. The gene calls are TRBV29-1 and TRBJ2-1, with 8 bases that match TRBD2. From germline, CDR1 is SQVTM and CDR2 ANQGSEA. J gave up 7 bases and V 8 bases, and 7 bases lay outside the gene matches. This CDR3 has 12 amino acids. For the CDR3, the DNA is TGCAGCAAAAGGACTAGCTATAATGAGCAGTTCTTC. Its translation is CSKRTSYNEQFF.

This chain links TRBV27 with TRBJ2-5; no reliable D call. The V and J ends lost 8 bases and 6 bases respectively, with 13 bases between them. CDR3 size: 12 residues. The germline V gene encodes CDR1 MNHEY and CDR2 SMNVEV (reference sequence). CDR3 amino acids: CASANFGQTQYF. In DNA form, the CDR3 reads TGTGCCAGCGCCAATTTTGGGCAGACCCAGTACTTC.

The chain's CDR3 is CASSQARQGVKTQYF. The CDR3 region has the DNA TGCGCCAGCAGCCAAGCAAGACAGGGTGTGAAGACCCAGTACTTC. This chain connects TRBV4-1 to TRBJ2-5, with TRBD1 matching over 7 bases. Germline-derived CDR1 and CDR2 are MGHRA and YSYEKL. The CDR3 spans 15 residues. V dropped 1 base and J dropped 6; count of bases not matched to a gene: 8.

V gene TRBV7-2 combines with J gene TRBJ2-3, with a weak D call TRBD1 (5 bases). The CDR3 contains 17 residues. V was shortened by 4 bases and J by 2 bases, with 19 bases between the two germline ends. Looked up from germline, CDR1 is SGHTA and CDR2 is FQGNSA. The CDR3 DNA is TGTGCCAGCAGCTCCAGACAGTCCTACGTCTCCACAGATACGCAGTATTTT. Residues: CASSSRQSYVSTDTQYF.

The CDR3 here is CASSHSYEQYF. As DNA, the CDR3 is TGTGCCAGCAGCCACTCCTACGAGCAGTACTTC. J is TRBJ2-7 and V is TRBV6-4, with D unresolved. Germline V gene data show CDR1 as MRHNA and CDR2 as SNTAGT. Trimming took off 6 bases at V and 0 bases at J, with 3 bases between the two ends. The CDR3 has 11 amino acids.

V usage is TRBV5-1 and J usage is TRBJ1-2; 7 nucleotides match TRBD1. Germline loops: CDR1 SGHRS, CDR2 YFSETQ. This CDR3 region has 14 residues. J gave up 8 bases and V 0 bases, and 7 bases lay outside the gene matches. The CDR3 is CASSLGKGAGGYTF. The DNA of the CDR3 is TGCGCCAGCAGCTTGGGGAAGGGGGCAGGGGGCTACACCTTC. The variable domain in full, completed from reference TRBV5-1 and TRBJ1-2, reads KAGVTQTPRYLIKTRGQQVTLSCSPISGHRSVSWYQQTPGQGLQFLFEYFSETQRNKGNFPGRFSGRQFSNSRSEMNVSTLELGDSALYLCASSLGKGAGGYTFGSGTRLTVV.

The chain is built from TRBV5-1 and TRBJ1-4, with 7 positions matching TRBD1. The ends lost 2 bases at V and 1 base at J; junction bases unmatched: 5. The CDR3 has 16 amino acids. Germline CDR1 is SGHRS and CDR2 is YFSETQ. CDR3 nucleotide sequence: TGCGCCAGCAGCTTTATATACAGGGGAACTAATGAAAAACTGTTTTTT. Translation gives CASSFIYRGTNEKLFF.

The chain is built from TRBV18 and TRBJ2-7; D is perhaps TRBD1 (6 bases). In germline, CDR1 is KGHSH, CDR2 LQKENI. V dropped 2 bases and J dropped 2 bases, with 10 bases sitting between them. This CDR3 region has 14 residues. The CDR3: CASSPRGSPYEQYV. CDR3 DNA: TGTGCCAGCTCACCAAGGGGGAGCCCCTACGAGCAGTACGTC.

This chain joins TRBV5-4 and TRBJ2-3; possibly TRBD2 for D (6 bases). Germline V gene sequence: CDR1 SGHNT, CDR2 YYREEE (reference sequence). Trimming took off 3 bases at V and 7 bases at J, with 18 bases between the two ends. This CDR3 comprises 15 residues. This CDR3 reads CASSSPNGGGNTQYF. DNA of the CDR3: TGTGCCAGCAGCTCCCCCAACGGGGGTGGGAATACGCAGTATTTT.

This rearrangement joins TRBV29-1 to TRBJ2-5, with a tentative D call TRBD1 (5 bases). Germline assignment: CDR1 SQVTM and CDR2 ANQGSEA. The V end lost 7 bases, the J end lost 7 bases, and 13 bases lay between the germline ends. The CDR3 contains 11 residues. The CDR3 loop is CSAAGLGTQYF. Written as DNA, the CDR3 is TGCAGCGCAGCAGGGCTGGGGACCCAGTACTTC.